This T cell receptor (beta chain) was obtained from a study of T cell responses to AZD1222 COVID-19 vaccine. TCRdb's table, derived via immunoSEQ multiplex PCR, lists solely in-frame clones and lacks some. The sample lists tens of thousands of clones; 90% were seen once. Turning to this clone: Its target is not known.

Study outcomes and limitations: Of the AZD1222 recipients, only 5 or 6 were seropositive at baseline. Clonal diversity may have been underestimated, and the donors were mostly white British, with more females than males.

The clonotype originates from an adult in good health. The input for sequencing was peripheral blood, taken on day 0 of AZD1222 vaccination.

The DNA for the CDR3 is TGTGCCACCAGTCGCGGGTCCGGGGGCAGGGATAGCAATCAGCCCCAGCATTTT. Translated, it gives CATSRGSGGRDSNQPQHF. The chain recombines TRBV24-1 with TRBJ1-5; maybe TRBD1 (6 bases). The germline gives CDR1 KGHDR, CDR2 SFDVKD. This CDR3 has 18 residues. Trimming cost V 6 bases and J 0 bases, with 20 bases left between them.